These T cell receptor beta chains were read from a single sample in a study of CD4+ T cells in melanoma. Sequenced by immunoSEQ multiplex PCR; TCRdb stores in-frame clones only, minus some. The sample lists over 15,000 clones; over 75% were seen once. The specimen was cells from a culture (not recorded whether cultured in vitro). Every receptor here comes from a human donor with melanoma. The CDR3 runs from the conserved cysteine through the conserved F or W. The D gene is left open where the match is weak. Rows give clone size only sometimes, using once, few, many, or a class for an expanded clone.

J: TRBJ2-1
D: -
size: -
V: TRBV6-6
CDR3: CASSYSDSYNEQFF
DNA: TGTGCCAGCAGTTACTCGGACTCCTACAATGAGCAGTTCTTC

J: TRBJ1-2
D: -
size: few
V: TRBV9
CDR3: CASSVEPVGNWGYGYTF
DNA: TGTGCCAGCAGCGTAGAACCCGTGGGGAATTGGGGGTATGGCTACACCTTC

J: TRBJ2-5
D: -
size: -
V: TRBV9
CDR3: CASSVGAEETQYF
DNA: TGTGCCAGCAGCGTAGGGGCAGAAGAGACCCAGTACTTC

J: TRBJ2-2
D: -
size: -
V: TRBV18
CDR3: CASSPPVTGELFF
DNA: TGTGCCAGCTCACCACCTGTGACCGGGGAGCTGTTTTTT

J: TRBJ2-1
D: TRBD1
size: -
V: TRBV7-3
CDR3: CASSPGTGGNEQFF
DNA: TGTGCCAGCAGCCCGGGGACAGGGGGCAATGAGCAGTTCTTC

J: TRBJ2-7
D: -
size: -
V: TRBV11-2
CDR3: CASSQGFGYEQYF
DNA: TGTGCCAGCAGCCAGGGGTTTGGGTACGAGCAGTACTTC

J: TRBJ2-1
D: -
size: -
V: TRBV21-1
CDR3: CASSRPEQFF
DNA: TGTGCCAGCAGCAGACCCGAGCAGTTCTTC

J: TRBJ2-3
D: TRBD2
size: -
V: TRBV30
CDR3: CAWSSGLAGGDTQYF
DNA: TGTGCCTGGAGTTCCGGACTAGCGGGGGGTGATACGCAGTATTTT

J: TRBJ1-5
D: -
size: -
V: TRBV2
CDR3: CAGTEFPDQPQHF
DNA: TGTGCCGGGACGGAATTTCCAGATCAGCCCCAGCATTTT

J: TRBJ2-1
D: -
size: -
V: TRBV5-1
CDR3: CASSLIGGAVHEQFF
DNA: TGCGCCAGCAGCTTAATAGGGGGGGCCGTCCATGAGCAGTTCTTC

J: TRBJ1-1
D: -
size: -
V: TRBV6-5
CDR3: CASRNRGENTEAFF
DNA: TGTGCCAGCAGGAATCGTGGGGAGAACACTGAAGCTTTCTTT

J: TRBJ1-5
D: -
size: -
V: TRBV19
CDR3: CASSIDSRPNQPQHF
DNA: TGTGCCAGTAGTATTGACAGTCGGCCCAATCAGCCCCAGCATTTT

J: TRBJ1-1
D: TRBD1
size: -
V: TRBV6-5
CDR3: CASTPRTGITEAFF
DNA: TGTGCCAGCACACCTCGGACAGGGATCACTGAAGCTTTCTTT

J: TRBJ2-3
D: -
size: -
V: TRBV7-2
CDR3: CASSFIRTGTDTQYF
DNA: TGTGCCAGCAGCTTTATCCGAACTGGGACAGATACGCAGTATTTT

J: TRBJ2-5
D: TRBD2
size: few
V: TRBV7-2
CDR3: CASSAGLAGGPRETQYF
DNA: TGTGCCAGCAGCGCTGGACTAGCGGGGGGGCCGAGGGAGACCCAGTACTTC

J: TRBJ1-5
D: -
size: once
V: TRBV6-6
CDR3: CASSHRDGQPQHF
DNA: TGTGCCAGCAGTCACAGGGATGGCCAGCCCCAGCATTTT

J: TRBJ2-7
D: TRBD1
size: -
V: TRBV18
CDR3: CASSPGQALWLEQYF
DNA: TGTGCCAGCTCACCAGGACAGGCACTCTGGCTGGAGCAGTACTTC

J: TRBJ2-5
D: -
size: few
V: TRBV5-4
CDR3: CASSFPGTETQYF
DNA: TGTGCCAGCAGCTTCCCAGGGACAGAGACCCAGTACTTC

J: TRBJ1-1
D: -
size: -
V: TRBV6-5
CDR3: CASRTGARAEAFF
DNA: TGTGCCAGCAGGACGGGGGCGCGGGCTGAAGCTTTCTTT

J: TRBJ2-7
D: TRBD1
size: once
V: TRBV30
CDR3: CAWTRQGPHEQYF
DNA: TGTGCCTGGACCCGACAGGGTCCCCACGAGCAGTACTTC

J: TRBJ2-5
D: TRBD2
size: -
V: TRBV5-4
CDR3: CASSLSPAGGQETQYF
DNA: TGTGCCAGCAGCTTGTCCCCAGCGGGGGGGCAAGAGACCCAGTACTTC

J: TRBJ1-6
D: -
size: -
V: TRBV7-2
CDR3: CASSPGAGYSPLHF
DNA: TGTGCCAGCAGCCCTGGGGCAGGGTATTCACCCCTCCACTTT

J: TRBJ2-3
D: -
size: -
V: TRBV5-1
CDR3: CASSLGDTQYF
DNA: TGCGCCAGCAGCTTGGGTGATACGCAGTATTTT

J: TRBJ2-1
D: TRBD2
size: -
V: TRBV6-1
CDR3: CASSEGASGGPYNEQFF
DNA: TGTGCCAGCAGTGAAGGGGCTAGCGGGGGCCCCTACAATGAGCAGTTCTTC

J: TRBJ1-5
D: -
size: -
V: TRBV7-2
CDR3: CASSSSILEPQHF
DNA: TGTGCCAGCAGCTCCTCCATACTGGAGCCCCAGCATTTT

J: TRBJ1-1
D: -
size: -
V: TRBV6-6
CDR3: CASTKGPNTEAFF
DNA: TGTGCCAGCACGAAGGGGCCGAACACTGAAGCTTTCTTT

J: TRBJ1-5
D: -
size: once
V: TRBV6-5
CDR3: CASRAMGGSNQPQHF
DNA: TGTGCCAGCAGGGCGATGGGGGGTAGCAATCAGCCCCAGCATTTT

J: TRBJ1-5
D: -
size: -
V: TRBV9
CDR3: CASSVGQVNQPQHF
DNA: TGTGCCAGCAGCGTAGGCCAGGTCAATCAGCCCCAGCATTTT

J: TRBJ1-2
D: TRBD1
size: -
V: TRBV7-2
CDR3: CASSLTQGAFGYTF
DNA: TGTGCCAGCAGCTTAACACAGGGGGCTTTTGGCTACACCTTC

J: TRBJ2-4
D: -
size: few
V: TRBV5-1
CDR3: CASHRGGAGNGKNIQYF
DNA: TGCGCCAGCCACCGGGGCGGTGCAGGGAACGGCAAAAACATTCAGTACTTC

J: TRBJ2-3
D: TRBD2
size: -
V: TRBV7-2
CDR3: CASSKGLAIDTQYF
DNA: TGTGCCAGCAGCAAGGGACTAGCTATAGATACGCAGTATTTT

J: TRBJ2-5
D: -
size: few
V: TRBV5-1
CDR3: CASSLGHAKETQYF
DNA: TGCGCCAGCAGCTTGGGACATGCAAAAGAGACCCAGTACTTC

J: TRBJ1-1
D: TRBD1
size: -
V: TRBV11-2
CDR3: CASSPRRGQGANRNTEAFF
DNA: TGTGCCAGCAGCCCAAGAAGAGGACAGGGGGCCAACAGGAACACTGAAGCTTTCTTT

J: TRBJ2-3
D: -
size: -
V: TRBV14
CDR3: CASSQDRGTLADTQYF
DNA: TGTGCCAGCAGCCAAGATAGGGGTACCCTAGCGGATACGCAGTATTTT

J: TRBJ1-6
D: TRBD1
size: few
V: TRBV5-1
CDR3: CASSSGQSNSPLHF
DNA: TGCGCCAGCAGCTCGGGACAGAGCAACTCACCCCTCCACTTT

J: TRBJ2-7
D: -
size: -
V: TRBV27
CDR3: CASILGQGGSYEQYF
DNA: TGTGCCAGCATCTTAGGGCAGGGCGGCTCCTACGAGCAGTACTTC